This is a list of T cell receptor beta chains from one sample in a study of T cells after somatic rescue of genetic block. The table came from immunoSEQ multiplex PCR; TCRdb's copy has only in-frame clones and leaves some out. The table includes tens of thousands of clones, about 96% detected once. The material sequenced was peripheral blood mononuclear cells (PBMCs). Receptors originate from a child younger than two. Each CDR3 is given with its conserved first and last residue. The D gene is left open where the match is weak. Where a row states a size, it is once, few, many or the class of an expanded clone; other rows omit it.

D	V	length	size	J	DNA	CDR3
TRBD1	TRBV19	14	-	TRBJ1-5	TGTGCCAGTAGTATAGGGACAGGGGTTCAGCCCCAGCATTTT	CASSIGTGVQPQHF
-	TRBV30	12	once	TRBJ2-7	TGTGCCTGGAGTGTACAGGCCTACGAGCAGTACTTC	CAWSVQAYEQYF
-	TRBV19	14	-	TRBJ1-3	TGTGCCAGTAGTATAGCCAACTCTGGAAACACCATATATTTT	CASSIANSGNTIYF
TRBD1	TRBV2	14	-	TRBJ2-5	TGTGCCAGCAGTTCCGGGACAGGGGGGGAGACCCAGTACTTC	CASSSGTGGETQYF
TRBD1	TRBV6-5	13	-	TRBJ1-2	TGTGCCAGCATTCTGGACAGGGGGCTTGGCTACACCTTC	CASILDRGLGYTF
-	TRBV13	15	-	TRBJ2-1	TGTGCCAGCAGCTTAGACCCTAAAGCGGGCAGTTCCCAGTTCTTC	CASSLDPKAGSSQFF
TRBD2	TRBV6-1	14	-	TRBJ2-1	TGTGCCAGCAGTGAGGTGGGAGGGAAGGATGAGCAGTTCTTC	CASSEVGGKDEQFF
TRBD1	TRBV5-1	15	-	TRBJ1-1	TGCGCCAGCAGCTTGGCTCGGACAGGGAACACTGAAGCTTTCTTT	CASSLARTGNTEAFF
-	TRBV4-2	15	-	TRBJ2-7	TGTGCCAGCAGCCAAGGCAGGGATAGGTTTTACGAGCAGTACTTC	CASSQGRDRFYEQYF
-	TRBV28	15	-	TRBJ2-2	TGTGCCAGCAGGGCCCCCGTGGGCGGATCCGGGGAGCTGTTTTTT	CASRAPVGGSGELFF
-	TRBV10-3	14	-	TRBJ1-3	TGTGCCATCAGTGTAGACAGCTCTGGAAACACCATATATTTT	CAISVDSSGNTIYF
TRBD2	TRBV9	18	-	TRBJ2-2	TGTGCCAGCAGCCCGGGACTAGCGGGAGGTACATGGACCGGGGAGCTGTTTTTT	CASSPGLAGGTWTGELFF
-	TRBV19	11	-	TRBJ2-1	TGTGCCAGTAGTATAGGGAGCGAGCAGTTCTTC	CASSIGSEQFF
TRBD1	TRBV7-9	13	-	TRBJ1-2	TGTGCCAGCAGCCGGGACAGGGTTTATGGCTACACCTTC	CASSRDRVYGYTF
-	TRBV28	13	-	TRBJ2-7	TGTGCCAGCAGTCAGGGGAGCGCCTACGAGCAGTACTTC	CASSQGSAYEQYF
-	TRBV19	15	-	TRBJ1-1	TGTGCCAGTAGGCCCCTTGGGCAGGGGAACACTGAAGCTTTCTTT	CASRPLGQGNTEAFF
TRBD2	TRBV5-6	18	-	TRBJ2-2	TGTGCCAGCAGCTCCTCTATGCGGGAGTTAGATGGCACCGGGGAGCTGTTTTTT	CASSSSMRELDGTGELFF
TRBD1	TRBV6-6	12	-	TRBJ1-1	TGTGCCAGCAGTTACTCGACAGGGGAAGCTTTCTTT	CASSYSTGEAFF
TRBD1	TRBV29-1	15	-	TRBJ2-5	TGCAGCGTTAACGCCGGGACAGGGAGGAAAGAGACCCAGTACTTC	CSVNAGTGRKETQYF
-	TRBV5-1	16	-	TRBJ2-2	TGCGCCAGCAGCTTGGGATCAGGGCCGAACACCGGGGAGCTGTTTTTT	CASSLGSGPNTGELFF
-	TRBV21-1	15	-	TRBJ1-2	TGTGCCAGCAGCCCAAGACAGGGGGCGGACTATGGCTACACCTTC	CASSPRQGADYGYTF
TRBD2	TRBV10-2	16	-	TRBJ2-2	TGCGCCAGCAGTGGGTTACTAGCGGGAGGGTCCGGGGAGCTGTTTTTT	CASSGLLAGGSGELFF
TRBD1	TRBV19	15	-	TRBJ1-2	TGTGCCAGTAGTATACTGACAGGGGCTAACTATGGCTACACCTTC	CASSILTGANYGYTF
TRBD2	TRBV6-1	15	-	TRBJ2-1	TGTGCCAGCAGTGTGGGACCGGGAGGGCTGAATGAGCAGTTCTTC	CASSVGPGGLNEQFF
-	TRBV20-1	9	-	TRBJ2-7	TGCAGTGCTAGATACGAGCAGTACTTC	CSARYEQYF
-	TRBV7-8	14	-	TRBJ2-2	TGTGCCAGCAGCTTAGGGACAAACACCGGGGAGCTGTTTTTT	CASSLGTNTGELFF
-	TRBV6-5	15	-	TRBJ1-3	TGTGCCAGCAGTTACTCTGGGGGCTCTGGAAACACCATATATTTT	CASSYSGGSGNTIYF
-	TRBV30	11	-	TRBJ2-1	TGTGCCTGGAGTGTACCCAATGAGCAGTTCTTC	CAWSVPNEQFF
-	TRBV18	15	-	TRBJ2-3	TGTGCCAGCTCACCACCCCGGACTAGCACAGATACGCAGTATTTT	CASSPPRTSTDTQYF
TRBD2	TRBV12-5	14	-	TRBJ2-3	TGTGCTAGTAGGGGTAGCGGGAGCGAAGATACGCAGTATTTT	CASRGSGSEDTQYF
-	TRBV5-5	12	-	TRBJ1-1	TGTGCCAGCAGCTTGTGGGACACTGAAGCTTTCTTT	CASSLWDTEAFF
-	TRBV29-1	13	-	TRBJ2-3	TGCAGCGTTGCCAGGGCCACCACAGATACGCAGTATTTT	CSVARATTDTQYF
-	TRBV28	14	-	TRBJ1-5	TGTGCCAGCAGGACAGCCTACAGCAATCAGCCCCAGCATTTT	CASRTAYSNQPQHF